This TCR beta chain stems from a study of cytomegalovirus exposure and HLA in healthy donors. CDR1 and CDR2 (germline): SNHLY, FYNNEI. Trimming removed 6 bases at V and 2 bases at J, with 10 bases between. This CDR3 region has 13 residues. In the PCR, 60 Vbeta and 13 Jbeta primers were used. Data came from immunoSEQ multiplex PCR; TCRdb stores just in-frame clones and leaves some out. The data show 150,000 or so clones, 60% to 80% seen once. The receptor's source is a man younger than 30 in good health and CMV-seropositive. This chain joins TRBV2 and TRBJ2-5, with D perhaps TRBD2 (5 bases). Sequenced sample: PBMCs. The CDR3 here is CASSRGNQETQYF. The CDR3 DNA reads as TGTGCCAGCAGCAGAGGGAATCAAGAGACCCAGTACTTC. Looking up the rest from reference TRBV2 and TRBJ2-5 gives the full variable domain: EPEVTQTPSHQVTQMGQEVILRCVPISNHLYFYWYRQILGQKVEFLVSFYNNEISEKSEIFDDQFSVERPDGSNFTLKIRSTKLEDSAMYFCASSRGNQETQYFGPGTRLLVL.